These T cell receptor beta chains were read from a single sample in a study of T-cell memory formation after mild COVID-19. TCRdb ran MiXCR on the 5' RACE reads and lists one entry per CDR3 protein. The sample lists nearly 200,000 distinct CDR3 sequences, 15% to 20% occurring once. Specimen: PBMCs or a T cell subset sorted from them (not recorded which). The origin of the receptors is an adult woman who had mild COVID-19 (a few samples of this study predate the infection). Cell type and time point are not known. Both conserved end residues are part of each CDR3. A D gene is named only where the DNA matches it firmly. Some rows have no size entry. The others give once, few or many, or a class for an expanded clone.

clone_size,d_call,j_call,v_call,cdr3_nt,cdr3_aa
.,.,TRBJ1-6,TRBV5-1,TGCGCCAGCAGCTTGGTACCGTGGAATTCACCCCTCCACTTT,CASSLVPWNSPLHF
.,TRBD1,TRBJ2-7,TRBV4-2,TGTGCCAGCAGCCAAGGAGAAGGCGACAGGGGCCTCGAGCAGTACTTC,CASSQGEGDRGLEQYF
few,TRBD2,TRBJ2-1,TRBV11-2,TGTGCCAGCAGCTTTACTAGCGGGCAATCGGGCAATGAGCAGTTCTTC,CASSFTSGQSGNEQFF
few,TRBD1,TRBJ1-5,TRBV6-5,TGTGCCAGCAGCCCAACAGGGGGCAGGAATCAGCCCCAGCATTTT,CASSPTGGRNQPQHF
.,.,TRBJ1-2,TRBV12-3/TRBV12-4,TGTGCCAGCAGGCCAAACAGGGCTGGAGCATCTGCTAACTATGGCTACACCTTC,CASRPNRAGASANYGYTF
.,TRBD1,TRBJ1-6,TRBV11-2,TGTGCCAGCAGCCTTACAGGGGAGGGTTCACCCCTCCACTTT,CASSLTGEGSPLHF
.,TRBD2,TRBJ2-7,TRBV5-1,TGCGCCAGCAGCAGGCTAGCGGGGGTATCGGGCTACGAGCAGTACTTC,CASSRLAGVSGYEQYF
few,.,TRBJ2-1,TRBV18,TGTGCCAGCTCGCAGGGGCGGTACAATGAGCAGTTCTTC,CASSQGRYNEQFF
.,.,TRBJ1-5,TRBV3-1,TGTGCCAGCAGCCAAGGCTTAGGGAATCAGCCCCAGCATTTT,CASSQGLGNQPQHF
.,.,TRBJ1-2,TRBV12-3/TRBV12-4,TGTGCCAGCTTTGGACGGTCTAACTATGGCTACACCTTC,CASFGRSNYGYTF
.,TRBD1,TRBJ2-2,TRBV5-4,TGTGCCAGCAGTTCTGCGACAGGGTCCTCCGGGGAGCTGTTTTTT,CASSSATGSSGELFF
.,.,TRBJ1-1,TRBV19,TGTGCCAGTAGTCAGCAGAGGAACACTGAAGCTTTCTTT,CASSQQRNTEAFF
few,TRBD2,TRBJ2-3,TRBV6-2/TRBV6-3,TGTGCCAGCAGTTCAGCGGGGGGAGGGGATACGCAGTATTTT,CASSSAGGGDTQYF
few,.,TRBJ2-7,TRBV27,TGTGCCAGCAGTCGCGCCTCAGGGTTTGAGCAGTACTTC,CASSRASGFEQYF
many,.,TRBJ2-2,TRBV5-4,TGTGCCAGCAGCTTGAGACTAGACGCCGTTCCCGGGGAGCTGTTTTTT,CASSLRLDAVPGELFF
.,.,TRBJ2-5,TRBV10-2,TGCGCCAGCAGTCGGACCGACCAAGAGACCCAGTACTTC,CASSRTDQETQYF
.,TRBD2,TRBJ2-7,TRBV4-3,TGCGCCAGCAGCCAAGAGGGACTAGCGGGAGGGGAGCAGTACTTC,CASSQEGLAGGEQYF
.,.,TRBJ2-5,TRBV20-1,TGCAGTGCTAGAGATCCCAAAAAGCGGATCCAAGAGACCCAGTACTTC,CSARDPKKRIQETQYF
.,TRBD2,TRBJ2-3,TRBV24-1,TGTGCCACTCAAGCGGGAGCCTTCACAGATACGCAGTATTTT,CATQAGAFTDTQYF
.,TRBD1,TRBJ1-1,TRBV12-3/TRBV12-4,TGTGCCAGCAGTTCCACAGGGGGATTTGAAGCTTTCTTT,CASSSTGGFEAFF
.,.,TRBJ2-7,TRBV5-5,TGTGCCAGCAGCTCCTTCGGGACACCTGCCTACGAGCAGTACTTC,CASSSFGTPAYEQYF
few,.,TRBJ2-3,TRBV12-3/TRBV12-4,TGTGCCAGCTCTGACCTAGTTGTAGATACGCAGTATTTT,CASSDLVVDTQYF
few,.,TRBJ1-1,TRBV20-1,TGCAGTGCTAGAACGGACAGTTACACTGAAGCTTTCTTT,CSARTDSYTEAFF
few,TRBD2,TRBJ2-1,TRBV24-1,TGTGCCACCAGTGATTCCGCGACTAGCGGGATTAACAATGAGCAGTTCTTC,CATSDSATSGINNEQFF